The next 29 T cell receptor beta chains were all read from a single sample in a study of memory CD4+ T cells and cytomegalovirus serostatus. Assay used: immunoSEQ multiplex PCR; TCRdb lists only in-frame clones, some missing. The sample records roughly 40,000 clones, roughly 78% being singletons. Single viable CD3+CD4+CD8-CD45RO+ cells were sorted as the memory CD4+ T cells. Sequenced sample: memory CD4+ T cells from blood. These TCRs come from an adult in good health and CMV-seronegative.

V and J are TRBV18 and TRBJ2-7, with D tentatively TRBD1 or TRBD2 (7 bases each). V dropped 3 bases and J dropped 0 bases, with 12 bases sitting between them. This CDR3 spans 15 amino acids. Germline V gene lookup returns CDR1 KGHSH and CDR2 LQKENI. The CDR3 bases are TGTGCCAGCTCACCCTCAGGGGGGGGCTCCTACGAGCAGTACTTC. This sequence encodes CASSPSGGGSYEQYF.

The chain employs TRBV6-6 and TRBJ2-7; D is possibly TRBD1 (5 bases). CDR1 and CDR2 (germline): MNHNY, SVGAGI (reference sequence). The CDR3 runs to 14 residues. Trimming cost V 2 bases and J 2 bases, with 10 bases left between them. The CDR3 here is CASSYPDRAYEQYF. The CDR3 DNA follows: TGTGCCAGCAGTTACCCTGACAGAGCCTACGAGCAGTACTTC.

The gene calls are TRBV19 and TRBJ2-7, with D perhaps matching TRBD1 (6 bases). This CDR3 is built from 16 residues. CDR1 and CDR2 (germline): LNHDA, SQIVND (reference sequence). Trimming pared 1 base from V and 2 bases from J, leaving 15 bases between. CDR3 coding DNA: TGTGCCAGTAGTATAGGAGGGGCCAGGGGAGCCTACGAGCAGTACTTC. It yields the protein CASSIGGARGAYEQYF.

The chain uses TRBV11-2 and TRBJ2-7; 12 bases align to TRBD2. CDR3 length equals 19 residues. The J segment lost 1 base and the V segment lost 1 base, leaving 11 bases of the junction unmatched. The germline V gene encodes CDR1 SGHAT and CDR2 FQNNGV. This chain's CDR3 is CASSLGLGTSGLISYEQYF. CDR3 nucleotide sequence: TGTGCCAGCAGCTTAGGTTTAGGGACTAGCGGGTTGATATCCTACGAGCAGTACTTC.

The chain joins TRBV7-9 to TRBJ2-6, with a possible D match to TRBD1 (5 bases). The CDR3 totals 16 residues. Trimming took 7 bases from V and 3 from J, leaving 16 bases between them. The germline V gene encodes CDR1 SEHNR and CDR2 FQNEAQ (reference sequence). This chain's CDR3 is CASIADMGLGANVLTF. CDR3 sequence (DNA): TGTGCCAGCATCGCTGATATGGGGCTTGGGGCCAACGTCCTGACTTTC.

The chain uses TRBV7-9 and TRBJ1-4; TRBD1 might be the D (5 bases). The germline CDR1 and CDR2 sequences are SEHNR and FQNEAQ (reference sequence). The CDR3 length is 14 residues. Trimming left V 5 bases short and J 3 bases short, with 10 bases between. This CDR3 reads CASSRDRANEKLFF. The CDR3 region has the DNA TGTGCCAGCAGCCGGGACCGCGCTAATGAAAAACTGTTTTTT.

Here the CDR3 reads CASSPAWDSYEQYF. The CDR3 DNA follows: TGTGCCAGCTCACCGGCCTGGGACTCCTACGAGCAGTACTTC. The chain recombines TRBV18 with TRBJ2-7; D not certain. The CDR3 covers 14 residues. V lost 3 bases to trimming and J lost 0 bases, with 9 bases between them. CDR1 is KGHSH, CDR2 LQKENI, per germline.

V is TRBV5-6 and J is TRBJ1-5; D unclear. The CDR3 has 15 residues. Looked up from germline, CDR1 is SGHDT and CDR2 is YYEEEE. Deletions cut 2 bases from V and 2 bases from J, with 11 bases between. CDR3 in amino acids: CASSFGQRGNQPQHF. The DNA of the CDR3 is TGTGCCAGCAGCTTCGGGCAAAGGGGCAATCAGCCCCAGCATTTT.

The chain uses TRBV29-1 and TRBJ2-1, with 13 bases aligning to TRBD2. Trimming cost V 4 bases and J 9 bases; bases outside gene matches: 6. Germline V gene sequence: CDR1 SQVTM, CDR2 ANQGSEA. The CDR3 runs 14 residues. The CDR3, as DNA: TGCAGCGTTGCCGGATGGACTAGCGGGAGTGAGCAGTTCTTC. As protein: CSVAGWTSGSEQFF.

The chain is built from TRBV11-3 and TRBJ2-3; 7 bases fit TRBD1. Germline V gene data show CDR1 as SGHNT and CDR2 as YENEEA. This CDR3 spans 16 amino acids. The trim removed 5 bases at V and 0 bases at J, leaving 8 bases unmatched. The CDR3 sequence: CASSPQGTVSTDTQYF. The CDR3 bases are TGTGCCAGCAGCCCTCAAGGGACAGTTAGCACAGATACGCAGTATTTT.

The chain combines TRBV15 with TRBJ1-3; no clear D. Germline assignment: CDR1 LNHNV and CDR2 YYDKDF (reference sequence). Trimming shortened V by 0 bases and J by 0 bases, and 15 bases separated the two germline ends. CDR3 length: 18 residues. In nucleotides, the CDR3 is TGTGCCACCAGCAGAGACACCGCCGCCACCGGCTCTGGAAACACCATATATTTT. Amino acids: CATSRDTAATGSGNTIYF. The variable domain in full, with the rest retrieved from reference TRBV15 and TRBJ1-3, is DAMVIQNPRYQVTQFGKPVTLSCSQTLNHNVMYWYQQKSSQAPKLLFHYYDKDFNNEADTPDNFQSRRPNTSFCFLDIRSPGLGDTAMYLCATSRDTAATGSGNTIYFGEGSWLTVV.

The chain combines TRBV11-3 with TRBJ2-7; 9 bases match TRBD1. Germline CDR1 SGHNT, CDR2 YENEEA. V shed 3 bases and J 7 bases; nucleotides not matched to a gene: 1. This CDR3 has 12 amino acids. The CDR3 loop reads CASSLGTGEQYF. The CDR3 bases are TGTGCCAGCAGCTTGGGGACAGGGGAGCAGTACTTC.

The rearrangement joins TRBV21-1 to TRBJ1-4; the table assigns TRBD1, which was not confirmed against the DNA. TRBV21-1 is flagged as a pseudogene. The CDR3 contains 16 residues. CDR3 coding DNA: TGTGCCAGCAGCACCAGAACAGGGGGCGGTCGGGAAAAACTGTTTTTT. Encoded protein: CASSTRTGGGREKLFF.

This chain connects TRBV19 to TRBJ1-5; unclear D gene. The V end lost 6 bases, the J end lost 2 bases, and 14 bases lay between the germline ends. Looked up from germline, CDR1 is LNHDA and CDR2 is SQIVND (reference sequence). This CDR3 is 15 amino acids long. In nucleotides, the CDR3 is TGTGCCAGTAGCTCCGGGAGTAGGGGCAATCAGCCCCAGCATTTT. This codes for CASSSGSRGNQPQHF.

J is TRBJ2-1 and V is TRBV5-1; D not certain. The CDR3 sequence is 15 residues long. The germline CDR1 and CDR2 sequences are SGHRS and YFSETQ. Trimming shortened V by 0 bases and J by 0 bases, and 7 bases separated the two germline ends. The CDR3 region has the DNA TGCGCCAGCAGCTTGGCTACAGTCTCCTACAATGAGCAGTTCTTC. Translation: CASSLATVSYNEQFF.

This sequence joins TRBV29-1 and TRBJ2-7; 7 nucleotides align to TRBD2. The germline CDR1 and CDR2 sequences are SQVTM and ANQGSEA. V trimming: 4 bases; J trimming: 2 bases; junction bases outside the gene matches: 2. The length of the CDR3 is 12 residues. This CDR3 is CSVGEGPYEQYF. In DNA form, the CDR3 reads TGCAGCGTTGGGGAGGGACCCTACGAGCAGTACTTC.

CDR3 nucleotide sequence: TGTGCCACCAGCAGAGATCCAAGCGGGGGGGCCGACGAGCAGTACTTC. Translating it yields CATSRDPSGGADEQYF. V and J are TRBV15 and TRBJ2-7; 10 bases are shared with TRBD2. J lost 5 bases, V lost 0 bases, and 7 bases had no gene match. The CDR3 is 16 amino acids. Germline lookup yields CDR1 LNHNV and CDR2 YYDKDF (reference sequence).

The gene calls are TRBV10-3 and TRBJ1-1; unclear D gene. V was trimmed by 3 bases and J by 1 base, leaving 6 bases between them. Germline V CDR1 and CDR2: ENHRY, SYGVKD. The CDR3 has 13 residues. The CDR3 sequence is CAISDRRNTEAFF. The DNA for the CDR3 is TGTGCCATCAGTGATCGCCGGAACACTGAAGCTTTCTTT.

V usage is TRBV11-2 and J usage is TRBJ1-2; maybe TRBD1 (5 bases). In germline, CDR1 is SGHAT, CDR2 FQNNGV. V was trimmed by 0 bases and J by 4 bases, leaving 9 bases between them. This CDR3 spans 14 amino acids. The CDR3 reads CASSLEQAPYGYTF. The CDR3 DNA follows: TGTGCCAGCAGCTTAGAACAGGCCCCCTATGGCTACACCTTC.

The chain is built from TRBV5-1 and TRBJ2-7; maybe TRBD1 (6 bases). Trimming shortened V by 0 bases and J by 4 bases, and 14 bases separated the two germline ends. This CDR3 contains 15 residues. CDR1 is SGHRS and CDR2 is YFSETQ in the germline V gene. The CDR3 reads CASSLDPRGAYEQYF. In DNA, the CDR3 is TGCGCCAGCAGCTTGGACCCCAGGGGAGCTTACGAGCAGTACTTC.

The chain links TRBV11-2 to TRBJ1-4; 7 nucleotides match TRBD1. CDR1 and CDR2 from the germline V gene are SGHAT and FQNNGV. The CDR3 loop spans 15 amino acids. V lost 8 bases and J lost 3; bases outside the gene matches: 9. Here the CDR3 DNA reads TGTGCCAGCCGTACCAGCGGACAGGCTAATGAAAAACTGTTTTTT. This codes for CASRTSGQANEKLFF. The whole variable domain, remainder taken from reference TRBV11-2 and TRBJ1-4, is EAGVAQSPRYKIIEKRQSVAFWCNPISGHATLYWYQQILGQGPKLLIQFQNNGVVDDSQLPKDRFSAERLKGVDSTLKIQPAKLEDSAVYLCASRTSGQANEKLFFGSGTQLSVL.

This chain uses TRBV18 with TRBJ1-1; D might be TRBD1 (5 bases). From germline, CDR1 is KGHSH and CDR2 LQKENI. Trimming took 8 bases from V and 4 from J, leaving 14 bases between them. This CDR3 is built from 13 residues. CDR3 sequence (DNA): TGTGCCAGCCTACCCGGGGGGTCCACTGAAGCTTTCTTT. Residues: CASLPGGSTEAFF.

The chain recombines TRBV6-1 with TRBJ2-1, with no clear D. Trimming removed 3 bases from V and 0 bases from J, with 9 bases in between. The length of the CDR3 is 15 residues. Germline V gives CDR1 MNHNS, CDR2 SASEGT. The CDR3 nucleotides read TGTGCCAGCAGTGATGGTCCGTTCTCCTACAATGAGCAGTTCTTC. Translating gives CASSDGPFSYNEQFF.

The chain links TRBV5-1 to TRBJ1-5; no clear D. The CDR3 has 14 residues. Trimming cost V 4 bases and J 4 bases, with 12 bases left between them. Germline CDR1 is SGHRS and CDR2 is YFSETQ. CDR3 sequence (DNA): TGCGCCAGCAGCCGCGGGGATGGAAATCAGCCCCAGCATTTT. It encodes CASSRGDGNQPQHF.

The rearrangement links TRBV5-4 to TRBJ2-7; D may match TRBD1 or TRBD2 (5 bases each). This CDR3 is built from 14 residues. V lost 2 bases and J 1 base, leaving 10 bases between the germline ends. In germline, CDR1 is SGHNT, CDR2 YYREEE (reference sequence). The CDR3 is CASSLYGTSYEQYF. For the CDR3, the DNA is TGTGCCAGCAGCTTATATGGGACGTCCTACGAGCAGTACTTC.

V is TRBV7-8 and J is TRBJ2-7; a possible D gene is TRBD1 (5 bases). V lost 1 base, J lost 2 bases, and 18 bases lay in between. The CDR3 totals 17 residues. The germline CDR1 and CDR2 sequences are SGHVS and FQNEAQ. The CDR3 spells CASSLGAGKDSAYEQYF. CDR3 DNA sequence: TGTGCCAGCAGCTTAGGGGCAGGGAAAGACAGCGCCTACGAGCAGTACTTC.

This chain joins TRBV11-1 and TRBJ2-5; tentative D call: TRBD1 (6 bases). From germline, CDR1 is SGHAT and CDR2 FQDESV (reference sequence). V was clipped by 7 bases and J by 1 base, with 10 bases between them. The CDR3 loop spans 13 amino acids. CDR3 nucleotides: TGTGCCAGCACCCGGGACACCCAAGAGACCCAGTACTTC. Amino acid sequence: CASTRDTQETQYF. Filled out from reference TRBV11-1 and TRBJ2-5, the complete variable domain reads EAEVAQSPRYKITEKSQAVAFWCDPISGHATLYWYRQILGQGPELLVQFQDESVVDDSQLPKDRFSAERLKGVDSTLKIQPAELGDSAMYLCASTRDTQETQYFGPGTRLLVL.

This clone was recorded once. V gene TRBV6-1 combines with J gene TRBJ2-3; tentative D call: TRBD2 (6 bases). Trimming took off 2 bases at V and 4 bases at J, with 16 bases between the two ends. In germline, CDR1 is MNHNS, CDR2 SASEGT. The CDR3 covers 16 residues. The CDR3 loop is CASSELAGRSADTQYF. CDR3 nucleotides: TGTGCCAGCAGTGAATTGGCAGGGAGGTCCGCAGATACGCAGTATTTT.

The chain recombines TRBV11-1 with TRBJ2-5; D is uncertain. Germline-derived CDR1 and CDR2 are SGHAT and FQDESV (reference sequence). The CDR3 contains 16 residues. The V and J ends lost 5 bases and 2 bases respectively, with 18 bases between them. The CDR3 region has the DNA TGTGCCAGCAGCCTCCGACCAAAACTGTTTCAAGAGACCCAGTACTTC. Translated, it gives CASSLRPKLFQETQYF.